These 23 T cell receptor beta chains share one sample of origin, sequenced in a study of OX40 agonist ivuxolimab in advanced cancers. Profiling relied on immunoSEQ multiplex PCR, and the TCRdb table lists in-frame clones only, not all of them. This sample has around 89,000 clones, with just over 90% found just once. The material sequenced was CD4+ or CD8+ T cells sorted from blood, taken in a trial of the OX40 agonist ivuxolimab. Receptors were obtained from an adult with an advanced solid tumor such as melanoma, head and neck, liver or kidney cancer.

V is TRBV7-9 and J is TRBJ1-2; D is unclear. Germline V lookup: CDR1 SEHNR, CDR2 FQNEAQ (reference sequence). There are 13 residues in the CDR3. V dropped 1 base and J dropped 2 bases, with 5 bases sitting between them. CDR3 sequence: CASSLGLNYGYTF. CDR3 nucleotide sequence: TGTGCCAGCAGCTTAGGGCTGAACTATGGCTACACCTTC.

This chain links TRBV7-2 with TRBJ2-3; 8 nucleotides line up with TRBD2. Germline CDR1 reads SGHTA; CDR2 reads FQGNSA. The J segment lost 4 bases and the V segment lost 6 bases, leaving 9 bases of the junction unmatched. The CDR3 has 15 residues. CDR3 amino acids: CASRLGTSPSDTQYF. CDR3 nucleotide sequence: TGTGCCAGCAGACTCGGGACTAGTCCCTCAGATACGCAGTATTTT.

J is TRBJ2-3 and V is TRBV6-5, with 9 bases lining up with TRBD1. The V gene's germline CDR1 is MNHEY and CDR2 SVGAGI. Trimming removed 7 bases from V and 6 bases from J; junction bases left unmatched: 11. The CDR3 totals 15 residues. In nucleotides, the CDR3 is TGTGCCAGCAACGCCGGGACAGGGTTTACGGATACGCAGTATTTT. Amino acid sequence: CASNAGTGFTDTQYF.

The chain carries TRBV5-4 and TRBJ1-1; D is possibly TRBD1 (6 bases). Germline CDR1 SGHNT, CDR2 YYREEE (reference sequence). This CDR3 comprises 15 residues. Trimming took 3 bases from V and 1 from J, leaving 13 bases between them. The DNA for the CDR3 is TGTGCCAGCAGCTCCGGCGGCAGGGGGAACACTGAAGCTTTCTTT. Translating it yields CASSSGGRGNTEAFF.

The chain combines TRBV30 with TRBJ2-7; the D gene is possibly TRBD2 (6 bases). The CDR3 runs to 13 residues. CDR1 and CDR2 (germline): GTSNPN, SVGIG (reference sequence). V lost 0 bases to trimming and J lost 5 bases, with 11 bases between them. This CDR3 reads CAWSVVWRDEQYF. The CDR3, as DNA: TGTGCCTGGAGTGTAGTTTGGAGGGACGAGCAGTACTTC.

This chain uses TRBV27 with TRBJ2-7; 9 bases fit TRBD1. Per germline, CDR1 MNHEY and CDR2 SMNVEV (reference sequence). V lost 5 bases to trimming and J lost 7 bases; unmatched junction nucleotides: 15. The CDR3 runs 16 residues. The CDR3 sequence is CASSPGGQGSPREQYF. Written as DNA, the CDR3 is TGTGCCAGCAGTCCTGGGGGACAGGGATCACCGAGGGAGCAGTACTTC.

The rearrangement links TRBV5-1 to TRBJ2-3; 10 positions match TRBD1. CDR1 SGHRS and CDR2 YFSETQ come from the germline V gene. The CDR3 extends over 16 amino acids. With V trimmed by 6 bases and J by 4 bases, 11 bases remained unmatched. The CDR3 is CASTLSVGTGADTQYF. In nucleotides, the CDR3 is TGCGCCAGCACCCTATCCGTTGGGACAGGGGCAGATACGCAGTATTTT.

In this sample, this clone turned up once. The CDR3 region is CASNHRGHTDTQYF. CDR3 nucleotides: TGTGCCAGCAACCACAGGGGGCACACAGATACGCAGTATTTT. This sequence joins TRBV21-1 and TRBJ2-3; the table assigns TRBD1, which was not confirmed against the DNA. TRBV21-1 is designated a pseudogene. The CDR3 runs 14 residues.

The V gene is TRBV7-2, the J gene TRBJ2-1; 9 bases fit TRBD2. Germline lookup yields CDR1 SGHTA and CDR2 FQGNSA. With 0 bases clipped from V and 14 bases from J, the junction kept 8 bases outside the gene matches. The CDR3 consists of 14 residues. CDR3 loop: CASSLAQASGTEFF. The CDR3 region has the DNA TGTGCCAGCAGCTTAGCGCAGGCTAGCGGGACTGAGTTCTTC.

Only one count was recorded for this clone. The chain has TRBV28 and TRBJ1-2; perhaps TRBD1 as D (5 bases). With 3 bases removed from V and 8 bases from J, the gap between germline ends came to 19 bases. CDR1 and CDR2 from the germline V gene are MDHEN and SYDVKM. The CDR3 runs to 15 residues. This CDR3 reads CASSFPVGTDAGYTF. CDR3 sequence (DNA): TGTGCCAGCAGTTTCCCGGTCGGGACTGACGCGGGCTACACCTTC.

DNA for the CDR3: TGTGCCAGCAGTGAACGACAGGTCACTGAAGCTTTCTTT. Translated, it gives CASSERQVTEAFF. V usage is TRBV6-1 and J usage is TRBJ1-1, with D perhaps TRBD1 (6 bases). Germline V gene lookup returns CDR1 MNHNS and CDR2 SASEGT. The CDR3 has 13 amino acids. Trimming took 2 bases from V and 4 from J, leaving 8 bases between them.

The chain carries TRBV28 and TRBJ2-4, with 8 bases lining up with TRBD1. There are 14 residues in the CDR3. Germline assignment: CDR1 MDHEN and CDR2 SYDVKM. With V trimmed by 6 bases and J by 1 base, 2 bases remained unmatched. CDR3 DNA sequence: TGTGCCAGCAGCCAGGGGGCTGCCAAAAACATTCAGTACTTC. It encodes CASSQGAAKNIQYF.

The rearrangement joins TRBV5-4 to TRBJ2-5; no firm D call. The germline CDR1 and CDR2 sequences are SGHNT and YYREEE (reference sequence). Between the trimmed V and J ends, which lost 4 bases and 0 bases, there was a span of 16 bases. The CDR3 totals 16 residues. CDR3 sequence: CASSPGTNPYQETQYF. The CDR3 bases are TGTGCCAGCAGCCCAGGCACAAACCCGTACCAAGAGACCCAGTACTTC.

As to this clone: Other DNA sequences in this specimen translate into the identical CDR3. This chain connects TRBV7-2 to TRBJ2-3, with 12 bases fitting TRBD2. This CDR3 contains 16 residues. The V gene end was trimmed by 5 bases and the J gene end by 2 bases; junction bases not matched to a gene: 5. Germline V lookup: CDR1 SGHTA, CDR2 FQGNSA. CDR3 DNA: TGTGCCAGCAGCCTCCGACTAGCGGGAGCCACAGATACGCAGTATTTT. It is translated as CASSLRLAGATDTQYF.

The chain is built from TRBV6-1 and TRBJ2-5; TRBD1 is a possible D gene (6 bases). The CDR3 is made up of 15 amino acids. Germline loops: CDR1 MNHNS, CDR2 SASEGT. Trimming cost V 1 base and J 5 bases, with 14 bases left between them. In DNA, the CDR3 is TGTGCCAGCAGTGAAGTGGGGGCTAGCCTTGAGACCCAGTACTTC. Protein sequence: CASSEVGASLETQYF.

J is TRBJ2-3 and V is TRBV5-1; D unclear. CDR3 length equals 13 residues. Germline CDR1 and CDR2: SGHRS and YFSETQ. V lost 7 bases and J lost 0, with 9 bases in between. CDR3 residues: CASVSPSTDTQYF. CDR3 coding DNA: TGCGCCAGCGTATCTCCTAGCACAGATACGCAGTATTTT.

This chain links TRBV29-1 with TRBJ2-5, with TRBD1 matching 12 bases. The CDR3 runs to 15 residues. The V gene's germline CDR1 is SQVTM and CDR2 ANQGSEA. Losses at the gene ends were 5 bases for V and 3 bases for J; bases not matched to a gene: 7. The CDR3 sequence: CSVRTGTGGEETQYF. The CDR3 bases are TGCAGCGTTCGTACCGGGACAGGGGGCGAAGAGACCCAGTACTTC.

This clone was observed once. V is TRBV30 and J is TRBJ1-5; no clear D. Deletions cut 0 bases from V and 2 bases from J, with 11 bases between. Germline CDR1 is GTSNPN and CDR2 is SVGIG (reference sequence). This CDR3 is 15 amino acids long. CDR3 sequence reads: CAWSVGSGGNQPQHF. The CDR3 coding sequence is TGTGCCTGGAGTGTAGGATCTGGGGGCAATCAGCCCCAGCATTTT.

The chain joins TRBV6-1 to TRBJ2-1; D call uncertain. Germline-derived CDR1 and CDR2 are MNHNS and SASEGT. The CDR3 has 14 amino acids. Trimming shortened V by 5 bases and J by 0 bases, and 8 bases separated the two germline ends. CDR3 protein: CASSRTRSYNEQFF. Here the CDR3 DNA reads TGTGCCAGCAGTCGTACCCGCTCCTACAATGAGCAGTTCTTC.

The V call is TRBV28, the J call TRBJ1-2, with unresolved D. Trimming shortened V by 2 bases and J by 2 bases, and 6 bases separated the two germline ends. Germline CDR1 and CDR2: MDHEN and SYDVKM. The CDR3 contains 13 residues. The CDR3 DNA follows: TGTGCCAGCAGTTTAAGGGTAAACTATGGCTACACCTTC. Its protein product is CASSLRVNYGYTF.

The chain has TRBV9 and TRBJ2-3; the D is unclear. The CDR3 is made up of 13 amino acids. Trimming cost V 3 bases and J 5 bases, with 10 bases left between them. CDR1 and CDR2 from the germline V gene are SGDLS and YYNGEE. The CDR3 protein is CASSALVVDTQYF. The CDR3 coding sequence is TGTGCCAGCAGCGCCTTAGTGGTAGATACGCAGTATTTT.

The chain couples TRBV28 to TRBJ1-1, with a possible D match to TRBD1 (6 bases). The V end lost 2 bases, the J end lost 4 bases, and 11 bases lay between the germline ends. The CDR3 loop spans 14 amino acids. Germline V gene sequence: CDR1 MDHEN, CDR2 SYDVKM. The CDR3, as DNA: TGTGCCAGCAGTTTACAGGACAGAGTCACTGAAGCTTTCTTT. This encodes CASSLQDRVTEAFF. Full variable domain (rest looked up from reference TRBV28 and TRBJ1-1): DVKVTQSSRYLVKRTGEKVFLECVQDMDHENMFWYRQDPGLGLRLIYFSYDVKMKEKGDIPEGYSVSREKKERFSLILESASTNQTSMYLCASSLQDRVTEAFFGQGTRLTVV.

For the CDR3, the DNA is TGTGCCAGCAGCGAATGGACTAGCGGGGTCCTCGGGGATACGCAGTATTTT. Residues: CASSEWTSGVLGDTQYF. The chain joins TRBV11-2 to TRBJ2-3; 12 bases are shared with TRBD2. Losses at the gene ends were 5 bases for V and 6 bases for J; bases not matched to a gene: 12. In germline, CDR1 is SGHAT, CDR2 FQNNGV. The CDR3 has 17 residues.